This entry lists 8 T cell receptor beta chains sequenced from one sample in a study of cytomegalovirus exposure and HLA in healthy donors. Generated by immunoSEQ multiplex PCR, the TCRdb table keeps only in-frame clones and is missing some. Among 160,000 or so clones listed, around 82% were seen once. The specimen sequenced was PBMCs. Receptors originate from a man aged 30-40 years in good health and CMV-seropositive.

The rearrangement uses TRBV5-1 and TRBJ2-5; possibly TRBD1 for D (7 bases). CDR3 length: 14 amino acids. Germline loops: CDR1 SGHRS, CDR2 YFSETQ. V shed 4 bases and J shed 5 bases, with 15 bases lying between them. The CDR3 DNA sequence: TGCGCCAGCAGCCTTGGAGCAGGGGGGGAGACCCAGTACTTC. Translation: CASSLGAGGETQYF. The entire variable domain, with the rest obtained from reference TRBV5-1 and TRBJ2-5, is as follows: KAGVTQTPRYLIKTRGQQVTLSCSPISGHRSVSWYQQTPGQGLQFLFEYFSETQRNKGNFPGRFSGRQFSNSRSEMNVSTLELGDSALYLCASSLGAGGETQYFGPGTRLLVL.

The chain joins TRBV28 to TRBJ1-3; D unclear. V was trimmed by 9 bases and J by 0 bases, leaving 9 bases between them. Germline V CDR1 and CDR2: MDHEN, SYDVKM. The CDR3 is 13 residues long. The CDR3 is CASLPSSGNTIYF. DNA for the CDR3: TGTGCCAGTCTCCCCAGCTCTGGAAACACCATATATTTT.

The chain couples TRBV9 to TRBJ2-7; 8 bases match TRBD2. CDR3 size: 14 residues. Germline assignment: CDR1 SGDLS and CDR2 YYNGEE. V trimming: 2 bases; J trimming: 7 bases; junction bases outside the gene matches: 8. This CDR3 reads CASSVGRGGREQYF. CDR3 sequence (DNA): TGTGCCAGCAGCGTGGGACGGGGGGGAAGAGAGCAGTACTTC. Full variable domain (rest looked up from reference TRBV9 and TRBJ2-7): DSGVTQTPKHLITATGQRVTLRCSPRSGDLSVYWYQQSLDQGLQFLIQYYNGEERAKGNILERFSAQQFPDLHSELNLSSLELGDSALYFCASSVGRGGREQYFGPGTRLTVT.

This chain uses TRBV7-3 with TRBJ2-1; the D gene is possibly TRBD2 (6 bases). The V end lost 5 bases, the J end lost 9 bases, and 11 bases lay between the germline ends. The CDR3 is 12 residues long. Looked up from germline, CDR1 is SGHTA and CDR2 is FQGTGA. In DNA, the CDR3 is TGTGCCAGCAGCCCCGGCGGGGTTGAGCAGTTCTTC. This translates into CASSPGGVEQFF. Variable domain in full (rest from reference TRBV7-3 and TRBJ2-1): GAGVSQTPSNKVTEKGKYVELRCDPISGHTALYWYRQSLGQGPEFLIYFQGTGAADDSGLPNDRFFAVRPEGSVSTLKIQRTERGDSAVYLCASSPGGVEQFFGPGTRLTVL.

This clone was detected a few times. V is TRBV25-1 and J is TRBJ2-1, with 8 bases identical to TRBD2. Looked up from germline, CDR1 is MGHDK and CDR2 is SYGVNS. Trimming cost V 8 bases and J 10 bases; bases outside gene matches: 10. This CDR3 has 13 amino acids. As DNA, the CDR3 is TGTGCCAGCGGGACTAGGGAGGGCGGGGAGCAGTTCTTC. Amino acids: CASGTREGGEQFF.

The rearrangement joins TRBV11-3 to TRBJ2-3, with 7 positions matching TRBD1. Losses at the gene ends were 4 bases for V and 10 bases for J; bases not matched to a gene: 8. CDR3 length: 13 amino acids. Germline V gene lookup returns CDR1 SGHNT and CDR2 YENEEA. The CDR3 region is CASSSEGGRAQYF. DNA of the CDR3: TGTGCCAGCAGCTCCGAAGGGGGCAGGGCGCAGTATTTT.

This clone was picked up one time. This chain uses TRBV20-1 with TRBJ2-1, with D hard to call. The V end was cut by 5 bases, the J end by 6 bases, with 8 bases between. Germline-derived CDR1 and CDR2 are DFQATT and SNEGSKA (reference sequence). The CDR3 runs 11 residues. The CDR3 sequence: CSAWPLNEQFF. The CDR3 DNA sequence: TGCAGTGCTTGGCCTCTCAATGAGCAGTTCTTC.

V and J are TRBV28 and TRBJ2-4; TRBD2 is a possible D gene (6 bases). CDR1 and CDR2 (germline): MDHEN, SYDVKM. Trimming took off 2 bases at V and 8 bases at J, with 22 bases between the two ends. There are 17 residues in the CDR3. CDR3 DNA sequence: TGTGCCAGCAGTTTAATGTTCAGCCCGCGCAGGGACTACATTCAGTACTTC. As protein: CASSLMFSPRRDYIQYF.